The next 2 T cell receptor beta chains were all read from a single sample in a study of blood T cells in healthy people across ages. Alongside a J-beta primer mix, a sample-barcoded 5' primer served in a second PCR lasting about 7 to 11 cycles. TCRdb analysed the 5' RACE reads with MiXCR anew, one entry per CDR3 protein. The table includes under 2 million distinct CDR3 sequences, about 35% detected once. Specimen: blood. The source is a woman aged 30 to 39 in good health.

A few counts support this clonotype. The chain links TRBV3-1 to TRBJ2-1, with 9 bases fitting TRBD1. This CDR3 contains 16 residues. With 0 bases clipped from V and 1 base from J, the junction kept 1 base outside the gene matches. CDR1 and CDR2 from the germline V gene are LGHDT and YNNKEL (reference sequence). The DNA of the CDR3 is TGTGCCAGCAGCCAAGAGACAGGGGGATCCTACAATGAGCAGTTCTTC. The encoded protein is CASSQETGGSYNEQFF.

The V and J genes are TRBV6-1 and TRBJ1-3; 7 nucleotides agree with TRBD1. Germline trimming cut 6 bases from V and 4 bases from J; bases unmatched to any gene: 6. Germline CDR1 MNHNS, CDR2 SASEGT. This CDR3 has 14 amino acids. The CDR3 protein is CASRVQGMGNTIYF. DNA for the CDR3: TGTGCCAGCAGGGTACAGGGGATGGGAAACACCATATATTTT.